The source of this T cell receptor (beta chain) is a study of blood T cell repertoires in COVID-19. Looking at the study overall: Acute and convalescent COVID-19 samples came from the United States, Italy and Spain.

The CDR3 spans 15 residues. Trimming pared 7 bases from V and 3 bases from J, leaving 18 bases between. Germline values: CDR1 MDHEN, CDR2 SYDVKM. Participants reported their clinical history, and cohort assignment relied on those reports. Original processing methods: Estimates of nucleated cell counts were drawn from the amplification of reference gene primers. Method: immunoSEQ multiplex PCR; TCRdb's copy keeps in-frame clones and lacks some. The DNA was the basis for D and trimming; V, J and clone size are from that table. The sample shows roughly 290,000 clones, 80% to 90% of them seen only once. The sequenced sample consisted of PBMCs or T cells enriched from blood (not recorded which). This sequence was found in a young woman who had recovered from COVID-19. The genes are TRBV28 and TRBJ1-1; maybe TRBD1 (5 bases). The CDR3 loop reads CASIVGDSVYTEAFF. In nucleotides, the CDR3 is TGTGCCAGCATCGTGGGGGACTCCGTATACACTGAAGCTTTCTTT. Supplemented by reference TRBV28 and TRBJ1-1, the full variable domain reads DVKVTQSSRYLVKRTGEKVFLECVQDMDHENMFWYRQDPGLGLRLIYFSYDVKMKEKGDIPEGYSVSREKKERFSLILESASTNQTSMYLCASIVGDSVYTEAFFGQGTRLTVV.